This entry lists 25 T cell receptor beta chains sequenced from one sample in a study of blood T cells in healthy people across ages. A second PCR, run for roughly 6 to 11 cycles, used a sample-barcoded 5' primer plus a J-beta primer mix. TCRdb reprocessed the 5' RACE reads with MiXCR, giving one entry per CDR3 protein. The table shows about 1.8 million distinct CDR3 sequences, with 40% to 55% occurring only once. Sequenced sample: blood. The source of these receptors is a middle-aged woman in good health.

The CDR3 sequence: CASSPGSSGNTIYF. CDR3 nucleotides: TGTGCCAGCAGCCCAGGCTCCTCTGGAAACACCATATATTTT. The chain carries TRBV9 and TRBJ1-3; D not certain. The CDR3 runs 14 residues. Trimming shortened V by 4 bases and J by 0 bases, and 8 bases separated the two germline ends. Germline-derived CDR1 and CDR2 are SGDLS and YYNGEE.

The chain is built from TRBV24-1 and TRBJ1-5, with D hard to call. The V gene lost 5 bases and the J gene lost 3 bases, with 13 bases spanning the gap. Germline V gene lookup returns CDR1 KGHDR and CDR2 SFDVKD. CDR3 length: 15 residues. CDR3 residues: CATSAEGQPNQPQHF. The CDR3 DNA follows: TGTGCCACCAGTGCCGAAGGCCAGCCCAATCAGCCCCAGCATTTT.

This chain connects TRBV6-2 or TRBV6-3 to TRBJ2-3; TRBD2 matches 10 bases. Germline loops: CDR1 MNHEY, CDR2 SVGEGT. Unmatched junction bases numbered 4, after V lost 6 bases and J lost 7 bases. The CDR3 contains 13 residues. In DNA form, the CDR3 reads TGTGCCAGCAGGAGCGGGGGGGTACATACGCAGTATTTT. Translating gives CASRSGGVHTQYF.

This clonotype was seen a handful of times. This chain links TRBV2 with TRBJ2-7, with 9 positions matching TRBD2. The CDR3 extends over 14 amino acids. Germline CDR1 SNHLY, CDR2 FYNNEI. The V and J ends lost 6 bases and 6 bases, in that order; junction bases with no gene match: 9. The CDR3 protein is CASSAGGGISEQYF. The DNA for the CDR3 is TGTGCCAGCAGCGCGGGGGGGGGAATCAGCGAGCAGTACTTC.

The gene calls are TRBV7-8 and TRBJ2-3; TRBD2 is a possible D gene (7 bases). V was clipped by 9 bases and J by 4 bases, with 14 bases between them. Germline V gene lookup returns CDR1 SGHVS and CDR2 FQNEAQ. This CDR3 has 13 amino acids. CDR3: CARVGGAADTQYF. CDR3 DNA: TGTGCCAGGGTTGGGGGGGCCGCAGATACGCAGTATTTT. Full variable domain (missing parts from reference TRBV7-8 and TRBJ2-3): GAGVSQSPRYKVAKRGQDVALRCDPISGHVSLFWYQQALGQGPEFLTYFQNEAQLDKSGLPSDRFFAERPEGSVSTLKIQRTQQEDSAVYLCARVGGAADTQYFGPGTRLTVL.

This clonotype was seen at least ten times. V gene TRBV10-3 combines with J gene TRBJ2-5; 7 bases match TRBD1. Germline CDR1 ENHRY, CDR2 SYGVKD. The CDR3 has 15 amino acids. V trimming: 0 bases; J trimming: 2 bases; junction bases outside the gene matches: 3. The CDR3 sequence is CAISESGQTQETQYF. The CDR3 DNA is TGTGCCATCAGTGAGTCGGGACAGACACAAGAGACCCAGTACTTC.

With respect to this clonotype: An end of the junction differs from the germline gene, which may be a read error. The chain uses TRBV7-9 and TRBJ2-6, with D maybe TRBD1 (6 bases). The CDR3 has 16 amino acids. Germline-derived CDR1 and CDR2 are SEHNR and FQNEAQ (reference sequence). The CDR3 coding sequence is TGTGCCAGCAACTTAACGGCAGGGGTTGGGGCCAACGTCCTGACTTTC. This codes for CASNLTAGVGANVLTF.

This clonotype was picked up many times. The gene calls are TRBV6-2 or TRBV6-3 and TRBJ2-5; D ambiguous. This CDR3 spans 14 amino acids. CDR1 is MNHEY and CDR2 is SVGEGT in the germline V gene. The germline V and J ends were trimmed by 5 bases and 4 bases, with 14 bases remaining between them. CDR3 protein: CASSPWGPRETQYF. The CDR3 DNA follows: TGTGCCAGCAGTCCCTGGGGTCCCAGAGAGACCCAGTACTTC.

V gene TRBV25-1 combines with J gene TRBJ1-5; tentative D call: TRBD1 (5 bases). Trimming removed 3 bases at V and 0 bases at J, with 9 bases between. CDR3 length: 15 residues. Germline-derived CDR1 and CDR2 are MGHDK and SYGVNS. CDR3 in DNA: TGTGCCAGCAGTGATCGGGGGAATAGCAATCAGCCCCAGCATTTT. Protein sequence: CASSDRGNSNQPQHF.

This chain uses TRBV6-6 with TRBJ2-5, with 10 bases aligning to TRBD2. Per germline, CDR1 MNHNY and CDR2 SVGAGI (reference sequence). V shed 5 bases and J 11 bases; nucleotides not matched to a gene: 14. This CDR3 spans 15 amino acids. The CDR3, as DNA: TGTGCCAGCAGTGAGACCGGGACTAGCGTGAATGAGCAGTACTTC. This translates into CASSETGTSVNEQYF.

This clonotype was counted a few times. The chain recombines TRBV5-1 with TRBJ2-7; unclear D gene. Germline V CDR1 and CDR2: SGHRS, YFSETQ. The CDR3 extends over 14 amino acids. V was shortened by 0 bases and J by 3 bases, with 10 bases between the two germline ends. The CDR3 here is CASSLDSILYEQYF. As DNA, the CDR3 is TGCGCCAGCAGCTTGGACAGTATCCTCTACGAGCAGTACTTC.

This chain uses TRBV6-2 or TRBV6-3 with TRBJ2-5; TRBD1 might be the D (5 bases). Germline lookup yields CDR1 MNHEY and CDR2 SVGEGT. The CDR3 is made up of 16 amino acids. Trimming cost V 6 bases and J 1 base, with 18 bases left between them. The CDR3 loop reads CASRSPVKGIQETQYF. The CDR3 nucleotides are TGTGCCAGCAGAAGCCCAGTTAAGGGGATCCAAGAGACCCAGTACTTC.

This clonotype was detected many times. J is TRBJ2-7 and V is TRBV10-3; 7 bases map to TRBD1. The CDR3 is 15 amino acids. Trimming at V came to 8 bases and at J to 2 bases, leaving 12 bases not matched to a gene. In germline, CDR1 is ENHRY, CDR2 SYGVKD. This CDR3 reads CAISEPGQGAYEQYF. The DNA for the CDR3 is TGTGCCATCTCCGAGCCCGGGCAGGGGGCCTACGAGCAGTACTTC.

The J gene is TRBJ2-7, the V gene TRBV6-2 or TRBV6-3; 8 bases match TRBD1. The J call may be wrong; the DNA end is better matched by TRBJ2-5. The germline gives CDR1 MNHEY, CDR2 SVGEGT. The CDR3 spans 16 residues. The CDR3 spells CASSYPRGHLEETQYF. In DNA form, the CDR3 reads TGTGCCAGCAGTTACCCCAGGGGGCATTTGGAAGAGACCCAGTACTTC.

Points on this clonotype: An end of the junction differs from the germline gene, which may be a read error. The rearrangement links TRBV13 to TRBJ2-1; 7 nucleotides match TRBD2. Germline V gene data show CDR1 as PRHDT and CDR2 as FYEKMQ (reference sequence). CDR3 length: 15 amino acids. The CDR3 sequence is CASSPATSSYNKQFF. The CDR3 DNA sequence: TGTGCCAGCAGCCCCGCGACTAGCTCCTACAATAAGCAGTTCTTC.

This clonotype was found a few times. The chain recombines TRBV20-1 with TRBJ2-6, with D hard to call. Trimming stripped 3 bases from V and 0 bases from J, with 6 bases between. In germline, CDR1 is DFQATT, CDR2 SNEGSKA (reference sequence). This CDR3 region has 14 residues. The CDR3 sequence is CSASSASGANVLTF. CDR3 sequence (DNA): TGCAGTGCTAGTAGTGCCTCTGGGGCCAACGTCCTGACTTTC.

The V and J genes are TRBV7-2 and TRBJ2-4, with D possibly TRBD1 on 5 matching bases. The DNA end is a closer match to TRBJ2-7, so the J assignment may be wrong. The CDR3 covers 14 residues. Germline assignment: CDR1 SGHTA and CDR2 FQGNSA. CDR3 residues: CASSYAPGSGEQYF. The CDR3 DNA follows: TGTGCCAGCAGCTACGCCCCAGGGTCTGGCGAGCAGTACTTC.

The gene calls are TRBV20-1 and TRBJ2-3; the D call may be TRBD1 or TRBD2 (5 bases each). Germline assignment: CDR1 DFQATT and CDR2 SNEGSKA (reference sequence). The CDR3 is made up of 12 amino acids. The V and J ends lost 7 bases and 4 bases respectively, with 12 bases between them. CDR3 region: CSGWGSADTQYF. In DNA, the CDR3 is TGCAGTGGGTGGGGGAGTGCAGATACGCAGTATTTT.

CDR3 amino acids: CASSLWDQGMKKPQHF. The CDR3 DNA follows: TGTGCCAGCAGTTTATGGGACCAGGGTATGAAGAAGCCCCAGCATTTT. The gene calls are TRBV28 and TRBJ1-5; D possibly corresponds to TRBD1 (5 bases). This CDR3 is 16 amino acids long. V was trimmed by 0 bases and J by 8 bases, leaving 17 bases between them. In germline, CDR1 is MDHEN, CDR2 SYDVKM. Complete variable domain (other parts from reference TRBV28 and TRBJ1-5): DVKVTQSSRYLVKRTGEKVFLECVQDMDHENMFWYRQDPGLGLRLIYFSYDVKMKEKGDIPEGYSVSREKKERFSLILESASTNQTSMYLCASSLWDQGMKKPQHFGDGTRLSIL.

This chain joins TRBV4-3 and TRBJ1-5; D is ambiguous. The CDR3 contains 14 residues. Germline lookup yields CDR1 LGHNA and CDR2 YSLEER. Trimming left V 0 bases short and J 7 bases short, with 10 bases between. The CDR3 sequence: CASSQDLGRQPQHF. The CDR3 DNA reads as TGCGCCAGCAGCCAAGATTTGGGCAGGCAGCCCCAGCATTTT.

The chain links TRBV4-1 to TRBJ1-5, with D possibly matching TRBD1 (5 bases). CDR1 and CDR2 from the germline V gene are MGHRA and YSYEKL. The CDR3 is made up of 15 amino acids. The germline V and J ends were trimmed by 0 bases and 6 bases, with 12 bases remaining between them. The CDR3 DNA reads TGCGCCAGCAGCCAAGATTTGGGGCTAGGTCAGCCCCAGCATTTT. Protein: CASSQDLGLGQPQHF.

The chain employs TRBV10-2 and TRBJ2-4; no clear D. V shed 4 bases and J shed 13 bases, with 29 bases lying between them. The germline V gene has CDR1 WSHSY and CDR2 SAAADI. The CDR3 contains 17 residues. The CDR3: CASSGRVPRRDSYVQYF. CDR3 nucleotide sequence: TGCGCCAGCAGTGGAAGAGTACCTCGGCGAGATTCCTACGTGCAGTACTTC.

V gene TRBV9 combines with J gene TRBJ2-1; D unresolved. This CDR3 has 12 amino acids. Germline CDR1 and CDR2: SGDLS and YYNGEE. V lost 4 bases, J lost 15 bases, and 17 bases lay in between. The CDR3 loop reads CASSPSIGLAFF. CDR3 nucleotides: TGTGCCAGCAGCCCAAGTATTGGGCTGGCGTTCTTC.

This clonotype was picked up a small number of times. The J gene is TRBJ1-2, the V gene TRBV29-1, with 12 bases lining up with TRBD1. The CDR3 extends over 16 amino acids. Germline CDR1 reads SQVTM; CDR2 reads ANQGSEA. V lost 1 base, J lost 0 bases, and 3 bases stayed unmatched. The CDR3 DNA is TGCAGCGTTGAAGGGGGACAGGGGGCACCTAACTATGGCTACACCTTC. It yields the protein CSVEGGQGAPNYGYTF.

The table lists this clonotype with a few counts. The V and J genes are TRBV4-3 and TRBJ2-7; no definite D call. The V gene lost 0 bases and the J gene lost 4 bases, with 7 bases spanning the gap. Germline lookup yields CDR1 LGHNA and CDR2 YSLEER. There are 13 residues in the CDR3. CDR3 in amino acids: CASSQDRIYEQYF. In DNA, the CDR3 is TGCGCCAGCAGCCAAGACCGGATTTACGAGCAGTACTTC.